This T cell receptor (beta chain) was sequenced for a study of Graves' ophthalmopathy and Graves' hyperthyroidism listed by TCRdb under 2018. Turning to the overall study: Hyperthyroidism was considered stable if no progression to ophthalmopathy occurred within 18 months of follow-up. The study used signatures of the TCR beta repertoire to tell Graves' ophthalmopathy apart from Graves' hyperthyroidism and to predict which patients would progress to ophthalmopathy. In total, approximately 140 blood samples were TCR-sequenced: around 42 ophthalmopathy, approximately 80 hyperthyroidism and some 17 hyperthyroidism-to-ophthalmopathy patients. To explore V-J signatures that separate ophthalmopathy from hyperthyroidism, a discovery set of approximately 100 patients was enrolled, consisting of 43 with ophthalmopathy and 57 with stable hyperthyroidism. For independent validation, a separate cohort was made up of 18 hyperthyroidism patients plus 17 patients who later progressed from hyperthyroidism to ophthalmopathy. In about six hyperthyroidism patients, the T-cell repertoires found in thyroid tissue were compared with those found in blood. Following sample collection, hyperthyroidism patients were given methimazole at a starting dose of 30 mg daily, and ophthalmopathy patients were given high-dose intravenous methylprednisolone. Study-level results and caveats: In validation, the model predicted ophthalmopathy progression with 55% to 71% sensitivity and about 77% specificity; about a dozen predicted patients were CT-confirmed with GO in a median of about 6.2 months. Most expanded thyroid clonotypes with a frequency above 0.001 also appeared in blood, which suggests that blood repertoires may reflect the immune response in the thyroid. No statistical method was used to predetermine the sample size, and group allocation was not hidden from the investigators. The 13-signature model separated ophthalmopathy from stable hyperthyroidism with approximately 85% sensitivity and almost 84% specificity in cross-validation, and 80%/75% in the test set.

This clonotype was observed many times. The clone's antigen remains unknown. No base qualities exist here, and no much larger clone lies one base off it. TCR beta CDR3 regions were amplified from RNA transcripts for repertoire sequencing. The first round was an RT-PCR using HTBI primers with the Qiagen OneStep RT-PCR kit, and this first round was followed by a second-round multiplex PCR, then size selection and purification. Libraries were sequenced paired-end with 100 bp reads on an Illumina HiSeq2000. The original pipeline was this. SOAPnuke was used for read processing, and reads with adapters, uncalled bases, a mean Phred below 15, or no exact constant-primer or identifier match were discarded. High-quality paired reads were merged with COPE v1.2.5. Unique nucleotide sequences were defined as clonotypes and aligned to IMGT TRB V, D and J references using MiTCR v1.1. The analysis was limited to V-J combinations with a frequency above 0.0001, which together covered around 99% of the repertoires. A TCR clonal expansion and chaos score per V-J combination was defined as the ratio of F50 clonal expansion to chaos observed in the TCRdist matrix. Welch's t-statistics and random forest were used to reduce features to about a dozen V-J combinations, which were fed into a naive Bayes classifier. Thyroid-blood repertoire similarity was quantified with the Morisita-Horn index. Clones were called with MiXCR by TCRdb after fastp trimmed the public reads at Q25, and only in-frame beta chains were retained. CDR3 protein duplicates are merged, each entry listing the most common genes and DNA. TCRdb, not the original authors, processed these V and J calls. The sample yields about 1.1 million distinct CDR3 sequences; around a third were counted once. Together, the top ten hold 11% of the sample.

Hyperthyroidism patients were newly diagnosed, were aged 18 to 65 years, and had a disease duration under 2 months. Patients with other autoimmune diseases, uncontrolled infections, pregnancy or lactation were excluded from the study. Diagnosis was based on clinical symptoms, serum thyroxine, TRAb, thyroid ultrasound and orbital computed tomography. Total RNA was extracted with Trizol reagent and quality-checked on an Agilent 2100 Bioanalyzer. V is pared back by 2 bases and J by 6 bases, with 11 bases lying between the germline termini. As encoded in the germline V gene (reference sequence), CDR1 is LNHDA while CDR2 is SQIVND. Its CDR3 holds 13 amino acids, cysteine through phenylalanine. Only the CDR3 DNA is retained, 39 bases long and in frame from the first base.

The specimen was peripheral blood or thyroid tissue (not recorded which). This chain is built from TRBV19 and TRBJ2-7, with the D gene possibly TRBD1 or TRBD2, each one fitting 5 bases. The receptor comes from an adult man with Graves' hyperthyroidism. The CDR3 is CASSIQGAGEQYF. The DNA sequence is TGTGCCAGTAGTATACAAGGGGCGGGCGAGCAGTACTTC.